The 31 T cell receptor beta chains in this list originate from one sample, sequenced in a study of PD-L1 blockade in urothelial cancer listed by TCRdb under 2017. The sample's time point label, in plain terms: pretreatment peripheral blood. The method behind the library was the immunoSEQ multiplex PCR assay. The table was pulled from immuneACCESS by TCRdb, which kept in-frame rearrangements only. Such tables lose some clones; where checked, under half of the loss comes from unresolved V genes, and the rest has no known cause. For this sample the table gives tens of thousands of clones, of which roughly 82% were detected only once. The ten largest clonotypes hold about 6.8% of the sample. The source was PBMCs, collected around atezolizumab (anti-PD-L1) treatment. The source is a man aged 55 to 70 with urothelial cancer.

This sequence joins TRBV7-8 and TRBJ1-3, with 9 nucleotides matching TRBD1. This CDR3 has 17 residues. The germline V gene has CDR1 SGHVS and CDR2 FQNEAQ. After removal of 1 base from V and 4 bases from J, the junction contained 8 bases not matched to a gene. CDR3 in DNA: TGTGCCAGCAGCTTAGGGGCACAGGGGGCGCGCGGAAACACCATATATTTT. Amino acids: CASSLGAQGARGNTIYF.

V and J are TRBV27 and TRBJ1-5; 7 nucleotides match TRBD1. CDR1 is MNHEY, CDR2 SMNVEV, per germline (reference sequence). This CDR3 has 15 residues. The ends lost 6 bases at V and 1 base at J; junction bases unmatched: 6. CDR3 loop: CASRRDRESNQPQHF. CDR3 nucleotide sequence: TGTGCCAGCAGACGTGACAGGGAGAGCAATCAGCCCCAGCATTTT.

The genes are TRBV29-1 and TRBJ1-1, with TRBD1 matching over 11 bases. V dropped 5 bases and J dropped 4; count of bases not matched to a gene: 3. In germline, CDR1 is SQVTM, CDR2 ANQGSEA. This CDR3 spans 13 amino acids. CDR3 nucleotides: TGCAGCGTTCCCGGGACAGGGGGCACTGAAGCTTTCTTT. This encodes CSVPGTGGTEAFF.

The chain combines TRBV7-7 with TRBJ2-1; D not certain. V lost 0 bases to trimming and J lost 4 bases, with 7 bases between them. There are 14 residues in the CDR3. Germline CDR1 is SSHAT and CDR2 is FNYEAQ (reference sequence). CDR3 nucleotides: TGTGCCAGCAGCTTAGCCGGTAGATACAATGAGCAGTTCTTC. Its protein is CASSLAGRYNEQFF. The full variable domain, its missing parts supplied by reference TRBV7-7 and TRBJ2-1, is GAGVSQSPRYKVTKRGQDVTLRCDPISSHATLYWYQQALGQGPEFLTYFNYEAQPDKSGLPSDRFSAERPEGSISTLTIQRTEQRDSAMYRCASSLAGRYNEQFFGPGTRLTVL.

The V gene is TRBV12-5, the J gene TRBJ2-1; 12 positions match TRBD1. CDR1 and CDR2 (germline): LGHNT, FRNRAP. This CDR3 is 14 amino acids long. V lost 5 bases, J lost 10 bases, and 6 bases stayed unmatched. CDR3 DNA sequence: TGTGCTAGTGGTCCCGGGACAGGGGGCAGCGAGCAGTTCTTC. Protein product: CASGPGTGGSEQFF.

The J gene is TRBJ2-1, the V gene TRBV2, with 7 bases lining up with TRBD1. This CDR3 comprises 15 residues. The ends lost 4 bases at V and 4 bases at J; junction bases unmatched: 7. Germline CDR1 reads SNHLY; CDR2 reads FYNNEI. The CDR3 region has the DNA TGTGCCAGCAGTGCCACCGGGACAGCGTACAATGAGCAGTTCTTC. Its translation is CASSATGTAYNEQFF.

The chain carries TRBV6-1 and TRBJ2-5; TRBD2 matches at 13 bases. Per the germline V gene, CDR1 is MNHNS and CDR2 is SASEGT. J was trimmed by 5 bases and V by 6 bases; bases with no gene match: 6. CDR3 length: 15 amino acids. The DNA of the CDR3 is TGTGCCAGCAGCCAGGGACTAGCGGGGTCGGAGACCCAGTACTTC. Translation gives CASSQGLAGSETQYF.

V usage is TRBV5-1 and J usage is TRBJ2-3, with D perhaps matching TRBD1 (6 bases). Germline V gives CDR1 SGHRS, CDR2 YFSETQ. The CDR3 runs to 12 residues. V gave up 5 bases and J gave up 5 bases, with 9 bases separating them. CDR3 bases: TGCGCCAGCAGTATACAGGGAGATACGCAGTATTTT. As protein: CASSIQGDTQYF.

This clone was observed a single time. The chain recombines TRBV18 with TRBJ2-1, with D perhaps matching TRBD2 (6 bases). The CDR3 is made up of 16 amino acids. Germline loops: CDR1 KGHSH, CDR2 LQKENI. Trimming cost V 2 bases and J 8 bases, with 19 bases left between them. For the CDR3, the DNA is TGTGCCAGCTCACCAGGGGAGGTAGCGATAAGCCATGAGCAGTTCTTC. Amino acid sequence: CASSPGEVAISHEQFF.

The rearrangement links TRBV6-5 to TRBJ2-7; TRBD2 is a possible D gene (6 bases). The CDR3 sequence is 16 residues long. Trimming left V 0 bases short and J 2 bases short, with 14 bases between. Germline-derived CDR1 and CDR2 are MNHEY and SVGAGI. The CDR3 sequence is CASSYSGGGSPYEQYF. The CDR3 DNA reads as TGTGCCAGCAGTTACTCGGGTGGGGGGTCGCCCTACGAGCAGTACTTC.

V gene TRBV5-1 combines with J gene TRBJ1-6, with 12 bases that match TRBD1. The CDR3 is 14 residues long. The germline CDR1 and CDR2 sequences are SGHRS and YFSETQ. The trim removed 4 bases at V and 10 bases at J, leaving 3 bases unmatched. CDR3 region: CASSVGTGGSPLHF. Written as DNA, the CDR3 is TGCGCCAGCAGCGTAGGGACAGGGGGCTCACCCCTCCACTTT.

The chain combines TRBV6-1 with TRBJ1-5, with a possible D match to TRBD1 (6 bases). Germline-derived CDR1 and CDR2 are MNHNS and SASEGT. The CDR3 has 16 amino acids. Trimming shortened V by 1 base and J by 7 bases, and 17 bases separated the two germline ends. The CDR3, as DNA: TGTGCCAGCAGTGAAGGCGGCGGGGGGGCTGGGCAGCCCCAGCATTTT. This encodes CASSEGGGGAGQPQHF.

On this clone itself: The same CDR3 arises from other DNA sequences in this sample as well. This chain uses TRBV25-1 with TRBJ1-2; the D gene is possibly TRBD1 (6 bases). The CDR3 has 12 amino acids. Trimming pared 2 bases from V and 8 bases from J, leaving 9 bases between. Germline values: CDR1 MGHDK, CDR2 SYGVNS. CDR3: CASSEGGGGYTF. The CDR3 bases are TGTGCCAGCAGTGAAGGGGGCGGCGGCTACACCTTC.

The gene calls are TRBV19 and TRBJ2-5, with 9 bases fitting TRBD1. Trimming at V came to 3 bases and at J to 5 bases, leaving 7 bases not matched to a gene. The germline V gene has CDR1 LNHDA and CDR2 SQIVND (reference sequence). The CDR3 runs 15 residues. The CDR3 reads CASSITGTGLETQYF. The CDR3 bases are TGTGCCAGTAGTATTACCGGGACAGGGCTGGAGACCCAGTACTTC.

The sample holds a few counts of this clone. A read error may explain this, as a much larger clone is one base away. The chain has TRBV6-6 and TRBJ2-7, with 8 nucleotides matching TRBD1. Trimming removed 5 bases from V and 2 bases from J; junction bases left unmatched: 5. The CDR3 totals 14 residues. CDR1 is MNHNY and CDR2 is SVGAGI in the germline V gene (reference sequence). In DNA, the CDR3 is TGTGCCAGCAGTACAGGACAGGGCCCCTACGAGCAGTACTTC. Amino acids: CASSTGQGPYEQYF.

The J gene is TRBJ1-2, the V gene TRBV6-6; no clear D. The V end was cut by 5 bases, the J end by 5 bases, with 9 bases between. The germline V gene has CDR1 MNHNY and CDR2 SVGAGI (reference sequence). The CDR3 consists of 12 residues. In DNA, the CDR3 is TGTGCCAGCAGTCCCCCCGGGTATGGCTACACCTTC. This codes for CASSPPGYGYTF.

The chain is built from TRBV9 and TRBJ2-2; the match to TRBD1 covers 8 bases. The CDR3 loop spans 16 amino acids. The J segment lost 1 base and the V segment lost 1 base, leaving 3 bases of the junction unmatched. CDR1 and CDR2 from the germline V gene are SGDLS and YYNGEE. CDR3 amino acids: CASSVTGTGNTGELFF. The CDR3 bases are TGTGCCAGCAGCGTAACCGGGACAGGGAACACCGGGGAGCTGTTTTTT.

This clone was seen more than once but under ten times. This sequence joins TRBV7-8 and TRBJ1-1; a weak D match, TRBD1 (5 bases). Germline CDR1 reads SGHVS; CDR2 reads FQNEAQ. The CDR3 loop spans 12 amino acids. Trimming shortened V by 10 bases and J by 7 bases, and 16 bases separated the two germline ends. CDR3 in DNA: TGTGCCAACTCGCCCAGGGTGGGTGAAGCTTTCTTT. Translated: CANSPRVGEAFF.

This chain joins TRBV2 and TRBJ1-1, with D perhaps matching TRBD1 (6 bases). Trimming pared 5 bases from V and 3 bases from J, leaving 10 bases between. Germline V gene lookup returns CDR1 SNHLY and CDR2 FYNNEI. The CDR3 is made up of 13 amino acids. The CDR3 reads CASSTRQDTEAFF. As DNA, the CDR3 is TGTGCCAGCAGTACCAGACAGGACACTGAAGCTTTCTTT.

The chain uses TRBV7-8 and TRBJ2-1; 8 bases map to TRBD1. This CDR3 is built from 16 residues. The V gene's germline CDR1 is SGHVS and CDR2 FQNEAQ. J lost 7 bases, V lost 1 base, and 9 bases had no gene match. The CDR3 protein is CASSLGGQGGPNEQFF. The CDR3 DNA reads as TGTGCCAGCAGCTTAGGCGGACAGGGTGGGCCAAATGAGCAGTTCTTC.

The chain recombines TRBV7-9 with TRBJ2-7; 11 bases are shared with TRBD1. Unmatched junction bases numbered 7, after V lost 5 bases and J lost 4 bases. The CDR3 is 15 amino acids. The germline gives CDR1 SEHNR, CDR2 FQNEAQ (reference sequence). Written as DNA, the CDR3 is TGTGCCAGCAGCCCTGGGACAGGGGGTGGATACGAGCAGTACTTC. It codes for CASSPGTGGGYEQYF.

The rearrangement links TRBV6-1 to TRBJ2-7, with D perhaps matching TRBD1 (6 bases). CDR1 and CDR2 (germline): MNHNS, SASEGT. This CDR3 has 15 residues. V was pared by 3 bases and J by 4 bases, with 16 bases between. The CDR3 spells CASSEAAGERYEQYF. CDR3 DNA sequence: TGTGCCAGCAGTGAGGCGGCAGGGGAGAGGTACGAGCAGTACTTC.

V usage is TRBV28 and J usage is TRBJ2-3, with 7 nucleotides matching TRBD1. Germline CDR1 MDHEN, CDR2 SYDVKM. The trim removed 3 bases at V and 2 bases at J, leaving 11 bases unmatched. CDR3 length: 17 amino acids. CDR3 region: CASSFIQGPIATDTQYF. DNA of the CDR3: TGTGCCAGCAGTTTCATACAGGGGCCGATTGCCACAGATACGCAGTATTTT.

This clone was seen a few times. Other DNA sequences in this specimen translate into the identical CDR3. The chain carries TRBV19 and TRBJ2-7, with TRBD2 matching 7 bases. The V gene end was trimmed by 5 bases and the J gene end by 6 bases; junction bases not matched to a gene: 7. The CDR3 is made up of 13 amino acids. Germline loops: CDR1 LNHDA, CDR2 SQIVND (reference sequence). The DNA for the CDR3 is TGTGCCAGTAGTGCAAGAGGGGAGGGCGAGCAGTACTTC. It specifies CASSARGEGEQYF.

The rearrangement links TRBV4-1 to TRBJ1-2, with D perhaps matching TRBD1 (6 bases). V lost 3 bases, J lost 3 bases, and 17 bases lay in between. Germline V lookup: CDR1 MGHRA, CDR2 YSYEKL. This CDR3 region has 16 residues. The CDR3 loop reads CASSHSLDRRDYGYTF. The DNA of the CDR3 is TGCGCCAGCAGCCATAGCCTTGACAGGAGAGACTATGGCTACACCTTC.

The chain recombines TRBV2 with TRBJ2-3, with D unresolved. Trimming removed 8 bases at V and 6 bases at J, with 12 bases between. There are 12 residues in the CDR3. CDR1 is SNHLY and CDR2 is FYNNEI in the germline V gene. The CDR3 loop reads CASSSLRDTQYF. The DNA for the CDR3 is TGTGCCAGCTCTTCCCTGCGGGATACGCAGTATTTT.

J is TRBJ1-2 and V is TRBV5-5; 8 bases map to TRBD1. Germline CDR1 and CDR2: SGHKS and YYEKEE (reference sequence). The CDR3 consists of 15 residues. The V gene end was trimmed by 0 bases and the J gene end by 3 bases; junction bases not matched to a gene: 4. CDR3 DNA: TGTGCCAGCAGCTTGGGGCAGGGGGCTGACTATGGCTACACCTTC. It is translated as CASSLGQGADYGYTF.

The chain uses TRBV27 and TRBJ1-2, with 11 bases that match TRBD1. The V and J ends lost 6 bases and 5 bases, in that order; junction bases with no gene match: 14. The length of the CDR3 is 17 residues. CDR1 MNHEY and CDR2 SMNVEV come from the germline V gene (reference sequence). Here the CDR3 reads CASSRTRTGGALYGYTF. The CDR3 DNA reads as TGTGCCAGCAGCAGAACCCGGACAGGGGGCGCGTTATATGGCTACACCTTC.

The chain combines TRBV21-1 with TRBJ1-6. TRBV21-1 is a pseudogene segment. The CDR3 consists of 16 residues. The CDR3 here is CASSKVEDSYNSPLHF. The CDR3 coding sequence is TGTGCCAGCAGCAAAGTGGAGGACTCCTATAATTCACCCCTCCACTTT.

The chain couples TRBV9 to TRBJ2-3; TRBD1 aligns across 8 bases. Germline V gene sequence: CDR1 SGDLS, CDR2 YYNGEE. The CDR3 consists of 16 residues. V shed 7 bases and J 6 bases; nucleotides not matched to a gene: 16. In DNA, the CDR3 is TGTGCCAGCGGAAGACAGGGGACGCTCTTTGCGGATACGCAGTATTTT. This translates into CASGRQGTLFADTQYF.

In its sample, this clone was seen a few times. The chain is built from TRBV7-9 and TRBJ2-3; D perhaps matches TRBD1 (5 bases). Germline values: CDR1 SEHNR, CDR2 FQNEAQ (reference sequence). The V end lost 0 bases, the J end lost 5 bases, and 15 bases lay between the germline ends. This CDR3 region has 16 residues. CDR3: CASSLAPTVPGDTQYF. CDR3 DNA: TGTGCCAGCAGCTTAGCTCCGACAGTTCCTGGAGATACGCAGTATTTT.